This entry lists 17 T cell receptor beta chains sequenced from one sample in a study of OX40 agonist ivuxolimab in advanced cancers. Data came from immunoSEQ multiplex PCR; TCRdb stores just in-frame clones and leaves some out. There are around 49,000 clones in the sample; about 86% occur only once, and about a tenth lies in the top ten. The sample consisted of CD4+ or CD8+ T cells sorted from blood, taken in a trial of the OX40 agonist ivuxolimab. The source is an adult with an advanced solid tumor such as melanoma, head and neck, liver or kidney cancer.

V is TRBV12-5 and J is TRBJ2-1; the match to TRBD2 covers 9 bases. The CDR3 covers 16 residues. Germline V CDR1 and CDR2: LGHNT, FRNRAP. The V gene end was trimmed by 5 bases and the J gene end by 5 bases; junction bases not matched to a gene: 10. The CDR3 DNA follows: TGTGCTAGTGGTCAATGGACTTTAGCGGGGGACAATGAGCAGTTCTTC. Translation gives CASGQWTLAGDNEQFF.

V usage is TRBV7-9 and J usage is TRBJ1-1; D is ambiguous. CDR3 length equals 12 residues. Trimming left V 7 bases short and J 0 bases short, with 6 bases between. Germline-derived CDR1 and CDR2 are SEHNR and FQNEAQ (reference sequence). This CDR3 reads CASIAVNTEAFF. The CDR3 DNA is TGTGCCAGCATTGCGGTGAACACTGAAGCTTTCTTT.

The rearrangement uses TRBV27 and TRBJ2-3, with D possibly TRBD1 on 6 matching bases. CDR1 and CDR2 (germline): MNHEY, SMNVEV (reference sequence). This CDR3 has 15 residues. V was trimmed by 5 bases and J by 2 bases, leaving 14 bases between them. CDR3 DNA: TGTGCCAGCAGTATTATAGGGGGTTACACAGATACGCAGTATTTT. Its protein product is CASSIIGGYTDTQYF.

The chain recombines TRBV28 with TRBJ2-3; unclear D gene. The V gene lost 3 bases and the J gene lost 0 bases, with 10 bases spanning the gap. The CDR3 has 15 residues. Germline lookup yields CDR1 MDHEN and CDR2 SYDVKM. The CDR3 DNA follows: TGTGCCAGCAGTTTGGTACGTACTAGCACAGATACGCAGTATTTT. Amino acids: CASSLVRTSTDTQYF.

The chain combines TRBV25-1 with TRBJ1-2, with D possibly matching TRBD1 (5 bases). The CDR3 runs to 14 residues. Trimming cost V 6 bases and J 4 bases, with 15 bases left between them. Germline V lookup: CDR1 MGHDK, CDR2 SYGVNS. The CDR3 is CASSRDPVPYGYTF. The CDR3 DNA reads TGTGCCAGCAGCCGGGACCCCGTCCCCTATGGCTACACCTTC.

This chain joins TRBV5-4 and TRBJ1-5, with a weak D call TRBD1 (5 bases). The germline V gene encodes CDR1 SGHNT and CDR2 YYREEE (reference sequence). This CDR3 contains 15 residues. Trimming cost V 1 base and J 6 bases, with 14 bases left between them. The CDR3 protein is CASSLMGESGQPQHF. CDR3 DNA sequence: TGTGCCAGCAGCTTGATGGGGGAGTCGGGTCAGCCCCAGCATTTT.

The genes are TRBV30 and TRBJ1-2; 7 bases map to TRBD1. J was trimmed by 12 bases and V by 0 bases; bases with no gene match: 7. Germline CDR1 reads GTSNPN; CDR2 reads SVGIG (reference sequence). The CDR3 has 12 amino acids. In DNA, the CDR3 is TGTGCCTGGAGTGTGACAGGGAATAACCACACCTTC. Residues: CAWSVTGNNHTF.

The rearrangement uses TRBV7-9 and TRBJ2-7; 9 bases are shared with TRBD1. V dropped 6 bases and J dropped 4; count of bases not matched to a gene: 10. Germline loops: CDR1 SEHNR, CDR2 FQNEAQ (reference sequence). This CDR3 region has 15 residues. DNA for the CDR3: TGTGCCAGCAGGTCCCCGGGACAGGGATTTTACGAGCAGTACTTC. Protein: CASRSPGQGFYEQYF.

This clone was counted a few times. CDR3 nucleotide sequence: TGTGCCAGCAGCGTTCTAGCGGGAGTCCCAGATACGCAGTATTTT. It encodes CASSVLAGVPDTQYF. The chain combines TRBV9 with TRBJ2-3; 10 nucleotides line up with TRBD2. The length of the CDR3 is 15 residues. The germline V gene encodes CDR1 SGDLS and CDR2 YYNGEE. The J segment lost 4 bases and the V segment lost 2 bases, leaving 4 bases of the junction unmatched.

This clone showed up just a few times. The chain couples TRBV15 to TRBJ2-2; 12 bases agree with TRBD1. V lost 5 bases to trimming and J lost 7 bases; unmatched junction nucleotides: 11. The germline gives CDR1 LNHNV, CDR2 YYDKDF (reference sequence). The CDR3 has 17 residues. CDR3 in DNA: TGTGCCACCAGCCCAAGGGACAGGGGGCGCCTAAGCGGGGAGCTGTTTTTT. Translated: CATSPRDRGRLSGELFF.

The table lists this clone with a count of one. The chain has TRBV15 and TRBJ2-3, with a tentative D call TRBD2 (6 bases). Germline-derived CDR1 and CDR2 are LNHNV and YYDKDF (reference sequence). This CDR3 is built from 14 residues. V lost 0 bases and J 6 bases, leaving 10 bases between the germline ends. The CDR3 nucleotides are TGTGCCACCAGCAGAGATTTCAGCGGGGATACGCAGTATTTT. Residues: CATSRDFSGDTQYF.

As concerns this clone: An end of the junction does not agree with germline; a read error may underlie this. This rearrangement joins TRBV29-1 to TRBJ2-2; D is tentatively TRBD1 or TRBD2 (7 bases each). Germline values: CDR1 SQVTM, CDR2 ANQGSEA. This CDR3 is built from 17 residues. The CDR3 loop is CSAEGGGEGSNTGELFF. The CDR3 DNA reads as TGCAGCGCTGAAGGGGGCGGGGAGGGGTCGAACACCGGGGAGCTGTTTTTT.

The chain has TRBV19 and TRBJ1-1; D gene uncertain. The CDR3 contains 11 residues. V shed 3 bases and J shed 1 base, with 0 bases lying between them. Germline V gives CDR1 LNHDA, CDR2 SQIVND (reference sequence). The CDR3 loop is CASSMNTEAFF. CDR3 nucleotides: TGTGCCAGTAGTATGAACACTGAAGCTTTCTTT.

The count of this clone is one. The chain carries TRBV6-5 and TRBJ2-7, with D possibly TRBD2 on 6 matching bases. The CDR3 loop spans 14 amino acids. The germline V gene encodes CDR1 MNHEY and CDR2 SVGAGI. V lost 6 bases and J 3 bases, leaving 15 bases between the germline ends. The CDR3 nucleotides read TGTGCCAGCAGGGGGGGAACGAATTTCTACGAGCAGTACTTC. This encodes CASRGGTNFYEQYF.

The chain carries TRBV15 and TRBJ2-7; D may correspond to TRBD1 or TRBD2 (5 bases each). CDR3 length equals 15 residues. V was trimmed by 0 bases and J by 1 base, leaving 10 bases between them. Germline loops: CDR1 LNHNV, CDR2 YYDKDF (reference sequence). The CDR3 nucleotides are TGTGCCACCAGCAGAGAGAGGGGTTCGTCCTACGAGCAGTACTTC. It codes for CATSRERGSSYEQYF.

The chain links TRBV7-8 to TRBJ2-1; 10 nucleotides match TRBD2. V lost 5 bases and J lost 5; bases outside the gene matches: 6. The CDR3 covers 15 residues. In germline, CDR1 is SGHVS, CDR2 FQNEAQ. CDR3 sequence: CASSPITSGDNEQFF. The CDR3 DNA reads TGTGCCAGCAGCCCGATCACTAGCGGGGACAATGAGCAGTTCTTC.

This chain uses TRBV9 with TRBJ1-2, with TRBD1 matching 10 bases. The V segment lost 7 bases and the J segment 14 bases; nucleotides outside the gene matches: 20. The length of the CDR3 is 15 residues. Per germline, CDR1 SGDLS and CDR2 YYNGEE. This CDR3 is CASALGGTGADSLTF. DNA for the CDR3: TGTGCCAGCGCCCTAGGCGGGACAGGGGCCGATTCCTTGACCTTC.